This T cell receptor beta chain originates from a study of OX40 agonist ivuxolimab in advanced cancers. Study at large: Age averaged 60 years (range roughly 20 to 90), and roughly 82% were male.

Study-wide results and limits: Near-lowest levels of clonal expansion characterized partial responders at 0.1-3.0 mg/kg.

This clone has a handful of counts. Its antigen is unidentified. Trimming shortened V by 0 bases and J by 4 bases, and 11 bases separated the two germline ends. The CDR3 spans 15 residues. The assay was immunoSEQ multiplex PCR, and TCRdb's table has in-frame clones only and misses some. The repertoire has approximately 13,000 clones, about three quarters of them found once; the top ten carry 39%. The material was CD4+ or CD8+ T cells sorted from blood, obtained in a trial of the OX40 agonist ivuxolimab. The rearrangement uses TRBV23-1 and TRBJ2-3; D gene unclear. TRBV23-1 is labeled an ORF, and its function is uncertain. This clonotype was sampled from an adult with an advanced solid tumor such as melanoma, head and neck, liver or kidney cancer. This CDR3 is CASSQSINSADTQYF. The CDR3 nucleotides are TGCGCCAGCAGTCAATCAATTAATTCGGCAGATACGCAGTATTTT.